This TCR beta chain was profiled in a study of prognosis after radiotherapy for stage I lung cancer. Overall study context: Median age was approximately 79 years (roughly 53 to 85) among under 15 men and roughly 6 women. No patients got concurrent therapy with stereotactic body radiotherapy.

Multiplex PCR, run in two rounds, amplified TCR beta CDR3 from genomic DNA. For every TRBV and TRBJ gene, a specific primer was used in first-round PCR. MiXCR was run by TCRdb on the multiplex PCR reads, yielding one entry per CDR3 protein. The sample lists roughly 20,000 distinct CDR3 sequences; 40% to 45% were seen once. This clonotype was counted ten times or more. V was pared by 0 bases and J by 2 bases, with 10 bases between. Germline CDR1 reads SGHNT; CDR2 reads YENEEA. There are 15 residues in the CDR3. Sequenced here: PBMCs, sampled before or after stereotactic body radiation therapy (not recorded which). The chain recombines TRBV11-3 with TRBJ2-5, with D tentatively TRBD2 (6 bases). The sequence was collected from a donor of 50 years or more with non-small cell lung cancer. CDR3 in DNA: TGTGCCAGCAGCTTAGATGGCGGGATGCAAGAGACCCAGTACTTC. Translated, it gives CASSLDGGMQETQYF.